This entry lists 6 T cell receptor beta chains sequenced from one sample in a study of identifying expanded T cells in peripheral blood. Clones were read by immunoSEQ multiplex PCR, and TCRdb kept only the in-frame ones, dropping some. The table has roughly 130,000 clones, roughly 90% seen once. Sequencing was performed on blood. The receptors shown here come from a person aged 18 to 70 in good health.

The V gene is TRBV5-1, the J gene TRBJ1-1; D ambiguous. The CDR3 extends over 13 amino acids. V lost 1 base and J lost 3, with 7 bases in between. Germline V CDR1 and CDR2: SGHRS, YFSETQ. The CDR3 is CASSLLGDTEAFF. DNA of the CDR3: TGCGCCAGCAGCTTGTTGGGTGACACTGAAGCTTTCTTT.

The chain is built from TRBV2 and TRBJ2-1; D remains unclear. The CDR3 length is 13 residues. The ends were cut back, 2 bases at V and 3 bases at J, with 5 bases in the middle. Germline V lookup: CDR1 SNHLY, CDR2 FYNNEI. The CDR3 DNA sequence: TGTGCCAGCAGTGAAATTGGCTACAATGAGCAGTTCTTC. It codes for CASSEIGYNEQFF.

This chain links TRBV9 with TRBJ2-7; D is perhaps TRBD1 (6 bases). Trimming shortened V by 4 bases and J by 2 bases, and 13 bases separated the two germline ends. The CDR3 has 14 amino acids. Germline CDR1 and CDR2: SGDLS and YYNGEE. CDR3 DNA sequence: TGTGCCAGCAGCCCAGGGGCAGATACCTACGAGCAGTACTTC. Protein product: CASSPGADTYEQYF.

The chain is built from TRBV19 and TRBJ1-2; D is perhaps TRBD1 (5 bases). The CDR3 consists of 16 residues. The V and J ends lost 0 bases and 2 bases respectively, with 13 bases between them. From germline, CDR1 is LNHDA and CDR2 SQIVND (reference sequence). The CDR3 spells CASSIDGGRPNYGYTF. DNA for the CDR3: TGTGCCAGTAGTATAGATGGGGGAAGGCCCAACTATGGCTACACCTTC.

This chain uses TRBV6-6 with TRBJ2-3, with 7 bases fitting TRBD2. The CDR3 totals 16 residues. Trimming cost V 7 bases and J 1 base; bases outside gene matches: 11. Germline V gene data show CDR1 as MNHNY and CDR2 as SVGAGI (reference sequence). The CDR3 spells CASKPYPGGRTDTQYF. The CDR3 region has the DNA TGTGCCAGCAAACCCTATCCGGGAGGTCGCACAGATACGCAGTATTTT.

This sequence joins TRBV18 and TRBJ2-7, with D perhaps given as TRBD1 or TRBD2 (5 bases each). The CDR3 is 14 residues long. V lost 2 bases and J lost 4, with 12 bases in between. Germline CDR1 and CDR2: KGHSH and LQKENI. This CDR3 is CASSPVGTSYEQYF. The CDR3 bases are TGTGCCAGCTCACCAGTAGGGACCTCTTACGAGCAGTACTTC.